This entry lists 22 T cell receptor beta chains sequenced from one sample in a study of T cell repertoires in cytomegalovirus infection. The antigens these receptors bind are not known. One entry per CDR3 protein results from TCRdb running MiXCR on the reads. The data contain hundreds of thousands of distinct CDR3 sequences, 30% to 40% of them singletons. This sample comprised cultured CD8+ T cells from PBMCs, obtained from culture after CMV antigen stimulation. The source is a human donor in good health (CMV status not recorded). Some clones in this sample may be carry-over from other donors' samples.

In regard to this clonotype: Germline is not matched at one junction end, which may reflect a read error. The CDR3 nucleotides read TGCGCCAACAGCCAAGGAGGGACCGCGAACACCGGGGAGCTGTTTTTT. Residues: CANSQGGTANTGELFF. This chain links TRBV4-1 with TRBJ2-2; D possibly corresponds to TRBD2 (6 bases). The CDR3 is 16 amino acids. Germline V gene data show CDR1 as MGHRA and CDR2 as YSYEKL.

This clonotype was found a few times. The chain has TRBV27 and TRBJ2-2, with D hard to call. Germline CDR1 reads MNHEY; CDR2 reads SMNVEV (reference sequence). Trimming took 5 bases from V and 3 from J, leaving 19 bases between them. The length of the CDR3 is 17 residues. The CDR3 sequence: CASSPLGLYRDTGELFF. For the CDR3, the DNA is TGTGCCAGCAGTCCTCTAGGATTGTACCGGGACACCGGGGAGCTGTTTTTT.

A note on this clonotype: A junction end diverges from the germline sequence, so it may reflect a read error. The chain combines TRBV4-1 with TRBJ2-2; D gene ambiguous. The CDR3 is 16 amino acids. The germline CDR1 and CDR2 sequences are MGHRA and YSYEKL. The DNA of the CDR3 is TGCGCCAACAGCCCCTGGGTCGGACCGAACACCGGGGAGCTGTTTTTT. This encodes CANSPWVGPNTGELFF.

This clonotype was seen a few times. The V gene is TRBV6-2 or TRBV6-3, the J gene TRBJ1-5; the D is unclear. V was cut by 2 bases and J by 0 bases, with 5 bases left in between. The CDR3 has 14 amino acids. The germline V gene has CDR1 MNHEY and CDR2 SVGEGT. The CDR3 protein is CASSYPDSNQPQHF. CDR3 nucleotide sequence: TGTGCCAGCAGTTACCCCGATAGCAATCAGCCCCAGCATTTT.

The gene calls are TRBV20-1 and TRBJ1-3, with a tentative D call TRBD1 (5 bases). This CDR3 has 16 residues. V was trimmed by 4 bases and J by 1 base, leaving 17 bases between them. Germline V gene lookup returns CDR1 DFQATT and CDR2 SNEGSKA (reference sequence). CDR3 nucleotides: TGCAGTGCTACTATCCTGTGGTCAGGGTCTGGAAACACCATATATTTT. Protein: CSATILWSGSGNTIYF.

This clonotype was counted only a few times. The genes are TRBV27 and TRBJ2-1; D tentatively reads TRBD1 or TRBD2 (5 bases each). This CDR3 has 13 residues. V lost 5 bases and J 14 bases, leaving 19 bases between the germline ends. In germline, CDR1 is MNHEY, CDR2 SMNVEV (reference sequence). CDR3 coding DNA: TGTGCCAGCAGTCGTTTGCCGGGACCCCAGGAGTTCTTC. Translation gives CASSRLPGPQEFF.

The rearrangement links TRBV5-1 to TRBJ1-1; TRBD1 aligns across 9 bases. In germline, CDR1 is SGHRS, CDR2 YFSETQ. J gave up 7 bases and V 4 bases, and 11 bases lay outside the gene matches. This CDR3 is built from 15 residues. As DNA, the CDR3 is TGCGCCAGCAGCCAAGGGACAGGGTTTTCTATTGAAGCTTTCTTT. This gives the protein CASSQGTGFSIEAFF. Based on the CDR3 plus reference TRBV5-1 and TRBJ1-1, the full variable domain is KAGVTQTPRYLIKTRGQQVTLSCSPISGHRSVSWYQQTPGQGLQFLFEYFSETQRNKGNFPGRFSGRQFSNSRSEMNVSTLELGDSALYLCASSQGTGFSIEAFFGQGTRLTVV.

The V call is TRBV7-9, the J call TRBJ1-1, with a weak D call TRBD1 (6 bases). V lost 5 bases and J 5 bases, leaving 18 bases between the germline ends. This CDR3 is built from 15 residues. Germline lookup yields CDR1 SEHNR and CDR2 FQNEAQ (reference sequence). The CDR3 loop reads CASSPGFAGQTEAFF. The CDR3 DNA sequence: TGTGCCAGCAGCCCCGGATTTGCGGGACAAACTGAAGCTTTCTTT.

This clonotype was counted only a few times. The V call is TRBV14, the J call TRBJ2-7; possible D gene TRBD1, 5 bases. The V gene's germline CDR1 is SGHDN and CDR2 FVKESK. There are 14 residues in the CDR3. The germline V and J ends were trimmed by 0 bases and 5 bases, with 11 bases remaining between them. The CDR3 region is CASSQDRVLHEQYF. The CDR3 region has the DNA TGTGCCAGCAGCCAAGACAGGGTGCTGCACGAGCAGTACTTC.

V gene TRBV10-2 combines with J gene TRBJ2-3; D gene ambiguous. This CDR3 is 15 amino acids long. V lost 1 base and J lost 1, with 9 bases in between. Germline values: CDR1 WSHSY, CDR2 SAAADI. The CDR3 nucleotides read TGCGCCAGCAGTGAGTGGCCCAGCCGCACAGATACGCAGTATTTT. Its translation: CASSEWPSRTDTQYF.

The rearrangement joins TRBV29-1 to TRBJ2-5, with D perhaps TRBD1 (6 bases). This CDR3 comprises 13 residues. Germline CDR1 is SQVTM and CDR2 is ANQGSEA. With 2 bases removed from V and 6 bases from J, the gap between germline ends came to 13 bases. The DNA of the CDR3 is TGCAGCGTTGAAACAGGGCTCGTGCAGACCCAGTACTTC. It translates to CSVETGLVQTQYF.

This clonotype was detected many times. The rearrangement joins TRBV7-9 to TRBJ2-7, with D maybe TRBD2 (6 bases). The germline V gene has CDR1 SEHNR and CDR2 FQNEAQ (reference sequence). CDR3 length equals 15 residues. V lost 1 base to trimming and J lost 3 bases, with 13 bases between them. CDR3 loop: CASSLVGDSNYEQYF. CDR3 coding DNA: TGTGCCAGCAGCTTAGTGGGGGACTCAAACTACGAGCAGTACTTC.

This sequence joins TRBV24-1 and TRBJ1-1; possibly TRBD1 for D (6 bases). The V gene's germline CDR1 is KGHDR and CDR2 SFDVKD. The V end was cut by 1 base, the J end by 8 bases, with 7 bases between. The CDR3 is made up of 12 amino acids. This CDR3 is CATSDFTGEAFF. The CDR3, as DNA: TGTGCCACCAGTGATTTTACAGGGGAAGCTTTCTTT.

The sample holds a few counts of this clonotype. The chain recombines TRBV7-6 with TRBJ1-1, with D hard to call. With 0 bases removed from V and 1 base from J, the gap between germline ends came to 6 bases. The CDR3 is 14 amino acids. Germline V CDR1 and CDR2: SGHVS, FNYEAQ. The CDR3 loop reads CASSLAPTNTEAFF. The CDR3 nucleotides are TGTGCCAGCAGCTTAGCGCCGACGAACACTGAAGCTTTCTTT.

J is TRBJ2-7 and V is TRBV27, with 10 bases aligning to TRBD1. From germline, CDR1 is MNHEY and CDR2 SMNVEV (reference sequence). The CDR3 consists of 15 residues. Trimming took 5 bases from V and 3 from J; bases not matched to a gene: 7. CDR3 amino acids: CASSHRDRGGYEQYF. The CDR3 DNA reads TGTGCCAGCAGTCACCGGGACAGGGGAGGCTACGAGCAGTACTTC.

This clonotype has a count of ten or more. The chain uses TRBV7-2 and TRBJ2-5; weak D call: TRBD1 (5 bases). The CDR3 runs to 14 residues. The V and J ends lost 5 bases and 2 bases respectively, with 12 bases between them. CDR1 SGHTA and CDR2 FQGNSA come from the germline V gene. The CDR3 protein is CASSPPGNQETQYF. The CDR3 DNA sequence: TGTGCCAGCAGCCCCCCAGGGAATCAAGAGACCCAGTACTTC.

In its sample, this clonotype was seen a few times. The chain links TRBV6-2 or TRBV6-3 to TRBJ1-1; a possible D gene is TRBD1 (5 bases). V lost 2 bases and J lost 5, with 15 bases in between. CDR3 length equals 15 residues. In germline, CDR1 is MNHEY, CDR2 SVGEGT. Here the CDR3 reads CASSYVRGTGTEAFF. As DNA, the CDR3 is TGTGCCAGCAGTTACGTAAGGGGCACGGGGACTGAAGCTTTCTTT.

This clonotype was counted a few times. The chain combines TRBV27 with TRBJ1-1, with D possibly TRBD1 on 5 matching bases. CDR3 length: 16 amino acids. V was cut by 4 bases and J by 0 bases, with 15 bases left in between. CDR1 is MNHEY and CDR2 is SMNVEV in the germline V gene (reference sequence). CDR3 bases: TGTGCCAGCAGTTCCCTCAGGGTTGAAGTGAACACTGAAGCTTTCTTT. It codes for CASSSLRVEVNTEAFF.

The V call is TRBV7-3, the J call TRBJ1-1; possibly TRBD1 for D (5 bases). The germline V gene encodes CDR1 SGHTA and CDR2 FQGTGA. The V and J ends lost 5 bases and 5 bases respectively, with 21 bases between them. This CDR3 is built from 16 residues. The DNA of the CDR3 is TGTGCCAGCAGCAAAAACCTACCAGGGCCTCAGACTGAAGCTTTCTTT. This translates into CASSKNLPGPQTEAFF. Variable domain in full (rest from reference TRBV7-3 and TRBJ1-1): GAGVSQTPSNKVTEKGKYVELRCDPISGHTALYWYRQSLGQGPEFLIYFQGTGAADDSGLPNDRFFAVRPEGSVSTLKIQRTERGDSAVYLCASSKNLPGPQTEAFFGQGTRLTVV.

This clonotype was observed a few times. The chain links TRBV6-5 to TRBJ2-1; the D gene is possibly TRBD2 (6 bases). The V end was cut by 3 bases, the J end by 0 bases, with 15 bases between. CDR3 length: 17 amino acids. The germline CDR1 and CDR2 sequences are MNHEY and SVGAGI. The CDR3 protein is CASSYLGGGASYNEQFF. The CDR3 DNA sequence: TGTGCCAGCAGTTATTTGGGAGGAGGGGCCTCCTACAATGAGCAGTTCTTC.

V and J are TRBV13 and TRBJ2-1; D not certain. Germline V gene lookup returns CDR1 PRHDT and CDR2 FYEKMQ (reference sequence). This CDR3 has 15 amino acids. The germline V and J ends were trimmed by 4 bases and 5 bases, with 15 bases remaining between them. The CDR3 nucleotides read TGTGCCAGCAGCTCACCATCGGGCTACGACAATGAGCAGTTCTTC. Translating it yields CASSSPSGYDNEQFF.

This clonotype was detected ten times or more. The chain recombines TRBV27 with TRBJ1-2; no clear D. V shed 6 bases and J shed 0 bases, with 8 bases lying between them. This CDR3 region has 13 residues. Germline-derived CDR1 and CDR2 are MNHEY and SMNVEV (reference sequence). CDR3 bases: TGTGCCAGCAGCTTTACAGCTAACTATGGCTACACCTTC. This encodes CASSFTANYGYTF.